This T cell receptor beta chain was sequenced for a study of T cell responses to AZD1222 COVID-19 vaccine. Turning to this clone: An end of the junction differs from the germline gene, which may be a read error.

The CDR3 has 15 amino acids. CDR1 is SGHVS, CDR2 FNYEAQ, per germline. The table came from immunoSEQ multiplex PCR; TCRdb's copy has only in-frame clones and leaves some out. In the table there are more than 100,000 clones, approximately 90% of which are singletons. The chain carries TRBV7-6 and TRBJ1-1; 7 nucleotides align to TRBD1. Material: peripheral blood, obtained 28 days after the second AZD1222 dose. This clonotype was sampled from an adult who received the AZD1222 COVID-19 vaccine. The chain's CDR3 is CASSWGDSLKTEAFF. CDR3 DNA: TGTGCCAGCAGCTGGGGGGACAGCCTGAAGACTGAAGCTTTCTTT.